The clone carrying this T cell receptor (beta chain) was observed a few times. With random hexamers, reverse transcription was performed on about 0.45 to 1 ug of RNA. The CDR3 of TCR beta was amplified by immunoSEQ multiplex PCR across 54 Vbeta and 13 Jbeta. TCRdb called the immunoSEQ multiplex PCR reads again in MiXCR, with one record for every CDR3 protein. Of some 240,000 distinct CDR3 sequences in the sample, less than 96% were seen once. TCR beta from blood CD8+ and CD4+ T cells was sequenced. The TEMRA cells underwent FACS enrichment, while the CD8+ and CD4+ T cells underwent negative isolation. The data were obtained in a study of CD8 T cells in Susac syndrome. Study in general: Patients with Susac syndrome were therapy-naive, treated with corticosteroids, or treated with intravenous immunoglobulin alone when blood was collected.

This TCR came from a human donor with Susac syndrome. Sequenced input: CD4+ T cells from PBMCs.

CDR3 nucleotides: TGTGCCAGCAGCTTGTATATGAACACTGAAGCTTTCTTT. It yields the protein CASSLYMNTEAFF. The gene calls are TRBV7-3 and TRBJ1-1; D is unclear. V was cut by 3 bases and J by 0 bases, with 5 bases left in between. The CDR3 has 13 residues. CDR1 is SGHTA and CDR2 is FQGTGA in the germline V gene.